The T cell receptor (beta chain) described here comes from a study of blood T cell repertoires in COVID-19 (dated by TCRdb to 2020 to 2021). Study-level background: Samples from collaborators originated in the United States, Italy and Spain and spanned both the acute and convalescent phases of COVID-19. The prospective study material was composed of cDNA or gDNA derived from T cells, B-cell-depleted T cells, or PBMCs. The repertoires were released in a freely available public database meant as a resource for research on the immune response to SARS-CoV-2. The dataset comprised deeply sampled blood TCRbeta repertoires from subjects exposed to, actively infected with, or recovered from COVID-19. HLA class I and class II types, where available, came from metadata supplied by the sample provider rather than from assay-based typing. The samples were drawn from the first 160 participants of the ongoing ImmuneRACE study and from more than 1,000 subjects provided by 6 global collaborators. A de-identified subject ID, COVID-19 status, age in years and sex were almost always included in the sample metadata.

The immunoSEQ Assay, a bias-controlled multiplex PCR, was used to amplify TCRbeta CDR3 regions from genomic DNA. In the original analysis: The number of nucleated cells in each sample was estimated by amplification of reference gene primers within the assay. To quantify the absolute abundance of each unique TCRbeta CDR3 rearrangement, sequence reads were collapsed and filtered. Productive Simpson clonality was computed per sample as the square root of Simpson's diversity index over productive rearrangements. Imported from immuneACCESS, the table was reduced by TCRdb to in-frame sequences with V and J called. These copies leave out some clones; in studies compared against another copy, an unresolved V gene accounts for under half, and the cause of the remainder is not known. V and J calls and clone size are those listed in that table; D and trimming were worked out from the DNA. This sample holds 250,000 to 350,000 clones; around 88% were observed only once. Of the sample, more than 6.5% is held by the ten largest clones.

On this clone itself: What antigen it recognizes has not been identified. No base quality information exists; no much larger clone differs at one position.

Another Seattle source contributed samples from volunteer blood donors who had recovered from COVID-19. Collaborating institutions collected whole blood in K2EDTA tubes following their own protocols. For TCRbeta analysis, collaborator samples were shipped as frozen whole blood, as isolated PBMCs, or as DNA extracted from either sample type. CDR1 and CDR2 (GTSNPN, SVGIG) derive from the germline V gene (reference sequence). V ends up 3 bases short and J 0 bases short, with an unmatched junction base count of 8. Taken from cysteine to phenylalanine, the CDR3 has 17 residues. Of all the DNA, just the CDR3 is kept, 51 bases in frame from base 1. What the study reported, not specific to this receptor: Clinical and demographic metadata were provided uncurated, with the amount varying by source and participant.

The chain joins TRBV30 to TRBJ2-6, with 7 bases aligning to TRBD2. Input material: peripheral blood. This receptor was obtained from a woman aged 25 to 39 who had recovered from COVID-19. The DNA sequence follows: TGTGCCTGGAGCGCGCTGGGGGGGAGCTCTGGGGCCAACGTCCTGACTTTC. This codes for CAWSALGGSSGANVLTF. Extended through the reference TRBV30 and TRBJ2-6 proteins, this CDR3 yields the full variable domain: SQTIHQWPATLVQPVGSPLSLECTVEGTSNPNLYWYRQAAGRGLQLLFYSVGIGQISSEVPQNLSASRPQDRQFILSSKKLLLSDSGFYLCAWSALGGSSGANVLTFGAGSRLTVL.